This T cell receptor (beta chain) was sequenced for a study of cytomegalovirus exposure and HLA in healthy donors. Study information: Earlier, about 179 million T cells were analyzed, and about 120 million unique TCR beta sequences were found among them. The study, taken as a whole, reports: Presence/absence analyses rested on an assumption that sequencing depth was roughly uniform across donors. CMV antigen specificity of a few CMV-associated chains was confirmed in vitro. Follow-up analysis seemed to connect common viral pathogens with several of the most significant clusters identified.

13 Jbeta primers and 60 Vbeta primers were used for the PCR. Sequencing was performed with immunoSEQ multiplex PCR; in TCRdb, only in-frame clones are kept and a portion is missing. This table holds roughly 90,000 clones, 60% to 85% found once. Germline CDR1 SGHRS, CDR2 YFSETQ. The CDR3 contains 16 residues. The V and J ends lost 4 bases and 7 bases, in that order; junction bases with no gene match: 14. Concerning this clone: The target antigen is unknown.

Sequencing used PBMCs. The V and J genes are TRBV5-1 and TRBJ1-2, with TRBD1 matching 9 bases. This clonotype originated in a woman in her forties in good health and CMV-seropositive. CDR3 loop: CASSAEPGQGLGGYTF. CDR3 coding DNA: TGCGCCAGCAGCGCGGAACCGGGACAGGGTCTTGGTGGCTACACCTTC.